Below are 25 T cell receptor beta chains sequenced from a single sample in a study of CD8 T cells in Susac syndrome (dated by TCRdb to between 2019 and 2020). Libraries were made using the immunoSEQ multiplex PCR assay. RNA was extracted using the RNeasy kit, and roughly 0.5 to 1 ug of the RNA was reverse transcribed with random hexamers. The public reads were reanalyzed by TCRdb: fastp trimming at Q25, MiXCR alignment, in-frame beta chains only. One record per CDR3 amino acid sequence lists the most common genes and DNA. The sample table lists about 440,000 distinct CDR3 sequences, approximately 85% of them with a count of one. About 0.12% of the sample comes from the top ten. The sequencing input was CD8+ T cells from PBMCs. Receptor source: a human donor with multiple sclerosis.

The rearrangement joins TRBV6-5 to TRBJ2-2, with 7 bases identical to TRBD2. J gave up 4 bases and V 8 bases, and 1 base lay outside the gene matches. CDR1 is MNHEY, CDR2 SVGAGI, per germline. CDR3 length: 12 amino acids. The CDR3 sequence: CASWGGTGELFF. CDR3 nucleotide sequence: TGTGCCAGCTGGGGGGGCACCGGGGAGCTGTTTTTT.

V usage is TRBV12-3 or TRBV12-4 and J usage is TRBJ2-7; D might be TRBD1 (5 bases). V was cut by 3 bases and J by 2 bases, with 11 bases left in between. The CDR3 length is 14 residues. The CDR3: CASSFDRVPYEQYF. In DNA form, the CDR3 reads TGTGCCAGCAGTTTTGACAGAGTTCCCTACGAGCAGTACTTC.

The CDR3 here is CAWKGQGAIGETQYF. The DNA of the CDR3 is TGTGCCTGGAAGGGACAGGGGGCAATAGGAGAGACCCAGTACTTC. The V gene is TRBV30, the J gene TRBJ2-5; 12 nucleotides align to TRBD1. Germline trimming cut 4 bases from V and 4 bases from J; bases unmatched to any gene: 7. Per germline, CDR1 GTSNPN and CDR2 SVGIG (reference sequence). The CDR3 consists of 15 residues. The full variable domain, rest sourced from reference TRBV30 and TRBJ2-5, is SQTIHQWPATLVQPVGSPLSLECTVEGTSNPNLYWYRQAAGRGLQLLFYSVGIGQISSEVPQNLSASRPQDRQFILSSKKLLLSDSGFYLCAWKGQGAIGETQYFGPGTRLLVL.

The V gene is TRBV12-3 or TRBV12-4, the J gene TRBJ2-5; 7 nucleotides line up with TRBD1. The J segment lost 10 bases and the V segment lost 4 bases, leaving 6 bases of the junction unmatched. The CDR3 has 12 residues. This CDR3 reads CASSSDQGDQYF. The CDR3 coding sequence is TGTGCCAGCAGTTCCGACCAGGGGGACCAGTACTTC.

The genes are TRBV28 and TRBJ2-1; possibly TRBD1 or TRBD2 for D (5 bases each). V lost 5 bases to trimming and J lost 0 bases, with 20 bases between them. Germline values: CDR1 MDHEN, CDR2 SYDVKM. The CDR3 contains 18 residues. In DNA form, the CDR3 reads TGTGCCAGCAGTCCCCTCCCCCCGGGACCGAGCTCCTACAATGAGCAGTTCTTC. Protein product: CASSPLPPGPSSYNEQFF.

CDR3 region: CASSALAYDEQFF. The CDR3 region has the DNA TGTGCCAGCAGCGCACTAGCGTACGATGAGCAGTTCTTC. The chain has TRBV7-9 and TRBJ2-1; 7 bases map to TRBD2. Per the germline V gene, CDR1 is SEHNR and CDR2 is FQNEAQ (reference sequence). V was clipped by 5 bases and J by 8 bases; unmatched bases: 6. The CDR3 extends over 13 amino acids.

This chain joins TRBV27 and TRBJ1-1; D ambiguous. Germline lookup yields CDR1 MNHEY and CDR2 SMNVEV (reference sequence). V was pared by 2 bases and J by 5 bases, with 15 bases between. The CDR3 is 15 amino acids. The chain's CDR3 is CASSLGVPARTEAFF. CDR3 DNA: TGTGCCAGCAGTTTAGGTGTGCCAGCAAGAACTGAAGCTTTCTTT.

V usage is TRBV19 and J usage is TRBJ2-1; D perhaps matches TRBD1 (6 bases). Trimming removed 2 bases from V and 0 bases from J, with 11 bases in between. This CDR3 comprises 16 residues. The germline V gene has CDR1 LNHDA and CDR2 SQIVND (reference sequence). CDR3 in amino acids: CASSIQDRPSYNEQFF. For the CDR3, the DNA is TGTGCCAGTAGTATACAGGACAGACCCTCCTACAATGAGCAGTTCTTC.

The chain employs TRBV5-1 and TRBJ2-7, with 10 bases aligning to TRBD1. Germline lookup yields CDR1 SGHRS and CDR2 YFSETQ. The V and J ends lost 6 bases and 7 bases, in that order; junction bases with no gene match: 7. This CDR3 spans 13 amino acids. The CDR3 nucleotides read TGCGCCAGCAACCAAGGGACAGGGGATGAGCAGTACTTC. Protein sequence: CASNQGTGDEQYF.

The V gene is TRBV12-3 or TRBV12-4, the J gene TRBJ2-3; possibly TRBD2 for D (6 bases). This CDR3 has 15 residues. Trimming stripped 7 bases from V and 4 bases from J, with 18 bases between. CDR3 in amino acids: CASTVGGGVSDTQYF. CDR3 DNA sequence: TGTGCCAGCACCGTCGGTGGAGGGGTGTCAGATACGCAGTATTTT.

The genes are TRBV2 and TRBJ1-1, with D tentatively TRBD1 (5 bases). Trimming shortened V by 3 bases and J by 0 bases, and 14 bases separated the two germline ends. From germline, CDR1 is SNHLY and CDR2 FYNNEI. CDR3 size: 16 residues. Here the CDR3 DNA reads TGTGCCAGCAGTGATTCAGGGACCGATATGAACACTGAAGCTTTCTTT. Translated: CASSDSGTDMNTEAFF.

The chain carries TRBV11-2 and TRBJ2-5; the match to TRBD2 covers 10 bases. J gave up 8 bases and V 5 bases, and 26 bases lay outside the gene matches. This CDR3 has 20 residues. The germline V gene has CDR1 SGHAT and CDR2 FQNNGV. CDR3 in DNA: TGTGCCAGCAGCACCGGCGGGCTAGCGGGGGCGCTCCTCGGTGGAGAAACCCAGTACTTC. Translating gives CASSTGGLAGALLGGETQYF.

The CDR3 is CASSFRLETDTQNTEAFF. The CDR3 DNA sequence: TGTGCCAGCAGTTTTAGATTGGAGACAGACACTCAGAACACTGAAGCTTTCTTT. The chain recombines TRBV12-3 or TRBV12-4 with TRBJ1-1; tentative D call: TRBD1 (5 bases). V was clipped by 3 bases and J by 1 base, with 21 bases between them. This CDR3 spans 18 amino acids.

The CDR3 region has the DNA TGTGCCACCAGTTCGGGGAGCAATGAGCAGTTCTTC. Translated: CATSSGSNEQFF. This chain links TRBV24-1 with TRBJ2-1; the D gene is possibly TRBD2 (5 bases). The V gene's germline CDR1 is KGHDR and CDR2 SFDVKD. Deletions cut 6 bases from V and 6 bases from J, with 8 bases between. CDR3 size: 12 residues.

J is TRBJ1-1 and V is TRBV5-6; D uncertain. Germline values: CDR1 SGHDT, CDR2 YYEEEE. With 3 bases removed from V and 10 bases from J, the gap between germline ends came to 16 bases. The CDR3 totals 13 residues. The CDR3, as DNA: TGTGCCAGCAGCTCACCTATGGGGTTGCGAGCTTTCTTT. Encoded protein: CASSSPMGLRAFF.

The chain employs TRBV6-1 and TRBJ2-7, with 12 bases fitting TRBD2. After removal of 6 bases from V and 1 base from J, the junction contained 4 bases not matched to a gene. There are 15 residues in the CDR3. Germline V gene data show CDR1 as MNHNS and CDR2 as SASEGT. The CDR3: CASSETSGGSYEQYF. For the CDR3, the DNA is TGTGCCAGCAGCGAGACTAGCGGGGGTTCCTACGAGCAGTACTTC.

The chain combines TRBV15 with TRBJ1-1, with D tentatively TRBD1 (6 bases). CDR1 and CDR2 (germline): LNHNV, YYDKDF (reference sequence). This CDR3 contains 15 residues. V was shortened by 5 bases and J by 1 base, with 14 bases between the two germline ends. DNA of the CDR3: TGTGCCACCAGCCTACAGGGTGAAGAGAACACTGAAGCTTTCTTT. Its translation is CATSLQGEENTEAFF. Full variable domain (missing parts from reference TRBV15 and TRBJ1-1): DAMVIQNPRYQVTQFGKPVTLSCSQTLNHNVMYWYQQKSSQAPKLLFHYYDKDFNNEADTPDNFQSRRPNTSFCFLDIRSPGLGDTAMYLCATSLQGEENTEAFFGQGTRLTVV.

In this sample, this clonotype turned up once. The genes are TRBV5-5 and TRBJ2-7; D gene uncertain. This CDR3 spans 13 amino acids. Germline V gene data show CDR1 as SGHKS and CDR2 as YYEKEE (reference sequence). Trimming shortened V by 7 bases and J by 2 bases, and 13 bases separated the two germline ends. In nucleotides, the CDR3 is TGTGCCAGCCACGTGGGCGGTACCTACGAGCAGTACTTC. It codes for CASHVGGTYEQYF.

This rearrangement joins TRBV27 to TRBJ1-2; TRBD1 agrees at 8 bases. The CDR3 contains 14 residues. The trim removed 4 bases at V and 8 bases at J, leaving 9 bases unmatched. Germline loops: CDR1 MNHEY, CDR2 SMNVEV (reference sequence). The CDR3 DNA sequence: TGTGCCAGCAGTTCCTCCCGGGACAGGTTCGGCTACACCTTC. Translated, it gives CASSSSRDRFGYTF.

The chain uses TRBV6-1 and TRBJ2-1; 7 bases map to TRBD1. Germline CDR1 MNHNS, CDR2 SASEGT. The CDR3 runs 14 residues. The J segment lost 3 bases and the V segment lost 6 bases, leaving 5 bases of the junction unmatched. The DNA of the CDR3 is TGTGCCAGCAGGGGGACAGACCTCTACAATGAGCAGTTCTTC. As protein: CASRGTDLYNEQFF.

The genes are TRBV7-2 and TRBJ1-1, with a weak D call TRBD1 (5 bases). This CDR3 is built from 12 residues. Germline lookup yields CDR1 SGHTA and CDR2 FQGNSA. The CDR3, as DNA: TGTGCTCGGGAGCAGGGAGGCACTGAAGCTTTCTTT. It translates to CAREQGGTEAFF.

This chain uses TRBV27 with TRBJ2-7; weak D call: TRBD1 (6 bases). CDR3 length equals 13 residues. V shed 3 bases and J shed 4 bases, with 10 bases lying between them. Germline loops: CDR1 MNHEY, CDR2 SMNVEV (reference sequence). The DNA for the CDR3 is TGTGCCAGCAGTTTTGGGACATTATACGAGCAGTACTTC. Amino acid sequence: CASSFGTLYEQYF.

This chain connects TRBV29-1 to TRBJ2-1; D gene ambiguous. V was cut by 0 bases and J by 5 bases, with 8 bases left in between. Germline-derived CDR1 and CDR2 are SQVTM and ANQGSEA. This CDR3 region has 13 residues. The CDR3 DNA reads TGCAGCGTTGAAGATTGGCCTGACAATGAGCAGTTCTTC. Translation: CSVEDWPDNEQFF.

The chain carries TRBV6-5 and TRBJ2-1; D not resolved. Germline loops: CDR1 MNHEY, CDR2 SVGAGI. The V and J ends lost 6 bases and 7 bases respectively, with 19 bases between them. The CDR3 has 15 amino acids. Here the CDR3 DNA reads TGTGCCAGCAGGAATAGTCACATAACGGTGAATGAGCAGTTCTTC. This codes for CASRNSHITVNEQFF.

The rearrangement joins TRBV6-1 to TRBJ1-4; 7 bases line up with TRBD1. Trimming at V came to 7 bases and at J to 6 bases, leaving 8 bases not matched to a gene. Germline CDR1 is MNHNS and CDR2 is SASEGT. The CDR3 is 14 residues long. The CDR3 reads CASTTDREDEKLFF. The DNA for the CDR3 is TGTGCCAGCACCACTGACAGGGAGGATGAAAAACTGTTTTTT.